A selection of T cell receptor beta chains follows, all from one sample in a study of T cell repertoires in cytomegalovirus infection. TCRdb re-derived calls from the reads in MiXCR, one entry per CDR3 protein. The repertoire consists of fewer than 350,000 distinct CDR3 sequences, with about 28% occurring once and the leading ten covering around 20%. No antigens are known for them. The sample was cultured PBMCs, taken from culture after CMV antigen stimulation. The receptors originated from a human donor in good health (CMV status not recorded). Some clones in this sample may be carry-over from other donors' samples. Both conserved end residues are part of each CDR3. A D gene is named only where the DNA matches it firmly. Size is stated for part of the rows, as once, few or many counts, or as a class when the clone is expanded.

>TRBD2|TRBJ2-7|14|TRBV7-8|-
TGTGCCACCAGCTTGGGACTAGCGGGGCCACGGCAGTACTTC
CATSLGLAGPRQYF
>-|TRBJ2-1|12|TRBV30|-
TGTGCCTGGAATAGCGCCTACAATGAGCAGTTCTTC
CAWNSAYNEQFF
>-|TRBJ2-1|15|TRBV7-2|-
TGTGCCAGCAGCCCCGGGGGTAGCGGCTACAATGAGCAGTTCTTC
CASSPGGSGYNEQFF
>-|TRBJ1-1|15|TRBV28|few
TGTGCCAGCAGTTCCCATTGGGCCCTGAACACTGAAGCTTTCTTT
CASSSHWALNTEAFF
>-|TRBJ2-4|12|TRBV9|-
TGTGCCAGCAGCGGCATTGGAAACATTCAGTACTTC
CASSGIGNIQYF
>TRBD1|TRBJ1-5|16|TRBV5-5|-
TGTGCCAGCAGCATCACCGGGACAGGGTCAAATCAGCCCCAGCATTTT
CASSITGTGSNQPQHF
>TRBD2|TRBJ2-1|15|TRBV6-1|many
TGTGCCAGCAGTGCGAGACTAGCGGGATGGTATGAGCAGTTCTTC
CASSARLAGWYEQFF
>-|TRBJ1-5|19|TRBV7-2|many
TGTGCCAGCAGCTTAGAAGGCTTGGGGGCCCGTTATAGCAATCAGCCCCAGCATTTT
CASSLEGLGARYSNQPQHF
>-|TRBJ1-1|14|TRBV5-1|many
TGCGCCAGCAGCTTGGACGGGGGCGGAACTGAAGCTTTCTTT
CASSLDGGGTEAFF
>-|TRBJ1-2|13|TRBV20-1|-
TGCAGTGCTAGGGAGCCGGCGGGCAAAGGCTACACCTTC
CSAREPAGKGYTF
>-|TRBJ1-1|17|TRBV19|-
TGTGCCAGTAGTATAGATCCCTCACAGGGTGAGAACACTGAAGCTTTCTTT
CASSIDPSQGENTEAFF
>-|TRBJ1-2|14|TRBV2|few
TGTGCCAGCAGTGAACGCCCGACTAACTATGGCTACACCTTC
CASSERPTNYGYTF
>-|TRBJ1-2|10|TRBV12-3/TRBV12-4|few
TGTGCCAGCAGAGGGGATGGCTACACCTTC
CASRGDGYTF
>TRBD2|TRBJ2-7|16|TRBV10-3|many
TGTGCCATCAGTGGTTCCAACGGGAGGCCTTCCTACGAGCAGTACTTC
CAISGSNGRPSYEQYF
>-|TRBJ1-6|14|TRBV6-5|many
TGTGCCAGCAGTTTCAGGGGAACGGATTCACCCCTCCACTTT
CASSFRGTDSPLHF
>-|TRBJ1-3|14|TRBV20-1|-
TGCAGTGCTAGAGATCAGGGGTTCGGAAACACCATATATTTT
CSARDQGFGNTIYF
>-|TRBJ2-3|15|TRBV9|many
TGTGCCAGCAGCGCTAACGGACAGTTCACAGATACGCAGTATTTT
CASSANGQFTDTQYF
>-|TRBJ2-3|13|TRBV24-1|-
TGTGCCACCAGTGACCCCCCCTGGGGTACGCAGTATTTT
CATSDPPWGTQYF
>-|TRBJ1-5|19|TRBV29-1|-
TGCAGCGTTGAAAAGAGGAAGGGGCGGGGCTCGAATAGCAATCAGCCCCAGCATTTT
CSVEKRKGRGSNSNQPQHF
>-|TRBJ2-7|14|TRBV6-8|once
TGTGCCAGCCGGACCCGGGACGGACACTACGAGCAGTACTTC
CASRTRDGHYEQYF
>TRBD2|TRBJ2-1|15|TRBV7-8|many
TGTGCCAGCAGCTTAGGTCTAGCGGCCGACAATGAGCAGTTCTTC
CASSLGLAADNEQFF
>-|TRBJ1-4|14|TRBV7-6|few
TGTGCCAGCAGCTTGGGAGGGGTAAAGGAAAAACTGTTTTTT
CASSLGGVKEKLFF
>-|TRBJ1-5|14|TRBV2|few
TGTGCCAGCAGTGAAGCAGGGGACAATCAGCCCCAGCATTTT
CASSEAGDNQPQHF
>-|TRBJ2-2|20|TRBV7-9|few
TGTGCCAGCAGCTTAGGACTCGGCACAGTGGGTCCGTCGAACACCGGGGAGCTGTTTTTT
CASSLGLGTVGPSNTGELFF
>-|TRBJ1-1|14|TRBV18|-
TGTGCCAGCTCTTTTTCTCGGGGGGACACTGAAGCTTTCTTT
CASSFSRGDTEAFF
>-|TRBJ1-4|16|TRBV9|-
TGTGCCAGCAGCGTAGCTTCCAGGGGCCTCAATGAAAAACTGTTTTTT
CASSVASRGLNEKLFF
>TRBD2|TRBJ2-5|15|TRBV6-1|-
TGTGCCAGCAGTGAAGGGACTAGCGGGGAGGAGACCCAGTACTTC
CASSEGTSGEETQYF
>-|TRBJ1-6|14|TRBV10-3|many
TGTGCCATCAGTGAGTCCCGGGGCAATTCACCCCTCCACTTT
CAISESRGNSPLHF
>TRBD2|TRBJ2-3|17|TRBV5-1|few
TGCGCCAGCAGCTTTACCGGGACTAGCGGTAGCACAGATACGCAGTATTTT
CASSFTGTSGSTDTQYF
>-|TRBJ2-1|15|TRBV7-2|few
TGTGCCAGCAGCTTAGCGGGGGGCGTCTACAATGAGCAGTTCTTC
CASSLAGGVYNEQFF
>-|TRBJ2-3|11|TRBV30|once
TGTGCATCCAGGAGAGCAGATACGCAGTATTTT
CASRRADTQYF
>-|TRBJ2-4|19|TRBV7-8|few
TGTGCCAGCAGCCCCACCACTAGGACAGAATTTCTAGCCAAAAACATTCAGTACTTC
CASSPTTRTEFLAKNIQYF
>-|TRBJ1-6|14|TRBV27|-
TGTGCCAGCAGTTTCGTACAGGATAATTCACCCCTCCACTTT
CASSFVQDNSPLHF
>TRBD1|TRBJ1-3|17|TRBV6-6|-
TGTGCCAGCAGTTACTGGACAGGGATTCGTGCTGGAAACACCATATATTTT
CASSYWTGIRAGNTIYF
>TRBD2|TRBJ2-5|16|TRBV4-2|-
TGTGCCAGCAGCTGCCCGGGACTAGCGGTTCTGGGGACCCAGTACTTC
CASSCPGLAVLGTQYF
>-|TRBJ2-5|16|TRBV7-2|many
TGTGCCAGCAGCTTACCCACAGGCTGGTACCAAGAGACCCAGTACTTC
CASSLPTGWYQETQYF
>-|TRBJ1-2|15|TRBV6-5|few
TGTGCCAGCAGTTACACAGCAGGGATTGGCTATGGCTACACCTTC
CASSYTAGIGYGYTF
>-|TRBJ2-7|15|TRBV7-9|-
TGTGCCAGCAGCTTAATCCGACTCGGGGGCTACGAGCAGTACTTC
CASSLIRLGGYEQYF
>TRBD2|TRBJ2-7|18|TRBV7-8|few
TGTGCCAGCAGCTTAGCGAACCTAGCGGGAGCGACGATTCGGGAGCAGTACTTC
CASSLANLAGATIREQYF
>TRBD2|TRBJ2-1|18|TRBV7-8|many
TGTGCCAGCAGCTACGCACTTGCCACTAGCGATCGCTACAATGAGCAGTTCTTC
CASSYALATSDRYNEQFF
>TRBD1|TRBJ1-1|13|TRBV12-3/TRBV12-4|many
TGTGCCAGCAGTTTGAGACAGGGGTTTGAAGCTTTCTTT
CASSLRQGFEAFF
>-|TRBJ2-6|15|TRBV11-2|many
TGTGCCAGCAGCTCATCGGACTCTGGGGCCAACGTCCTGACTTTC
CASSSSDSGANVLTF
>-|TRBJ2-1|13|TRBV20-1|-
TGCAGGGCCACCAGGAGCTCCTACAATGAGCAGTTCTTC
CRATRSSYNEQFF
>TRBD1|TRBJ2-1|15|TRBV27|-
TGTGCCAGCAGTTTATTAGGGGGCCGGTACAATGAGCAGTTCTTC
CASSLLGGRYNEQFF
>-|TRBJ1-6|16|TRBV5-1|-
TGCGCCAGCAGCTTGGAGGCCTCGGAGGGGAATTCACCCCTCCACTTT
CASSLEASEGNSPLHF